The 30 T cell receptor beta chains reported below all come from one sample, sequenced in a study of T-cell memory formation after mild COVID-19. From the 5' RACE reads, TCRdb called clonotypes with MiXCR, one entry per CDR3 protein. The sample holds some 210,000 distinct CDR3 sequences, about 27% seen once. Sequenced input: PBMCs or a T cell subset sorted from them (not recorded which). The origin of the receptors is an adult woman who had mild COVID-19 (a few samples of this study predate the infection). Cell type and time point are not known.

The chain has TRBV25-1 and TRBJ1-6; no firm D call. From germline, CDR1 is MGHDK and CDR2 SYGVNS. V was clipped by 8 bases and J by 7 bases, with 12 bases between them. CDR3 size: 13 residues. The CDR3 nucleotides are TGTGCCAGCTCAATGATCGGGAATTCACCCCTCCACTTT. This translates into CASSMIGNSPLHF.

This clonotype was detected only a few times. The rearrangement links TRBV5-8 to TRBJ2-2, with 9 bases fitting TRBD2. This CDR3 has 17 amino acids. Looked up from germline, CDR1 is SGHTS and CDR2 is YDEGEE. The trim removed 2 bases at V and 0 bases at J, leaving 5 bases unmatched. CDR3 bases: TGTGCCAGCAGCTTTCTAGCGGGGCCCGCGAACACCGGGGAGCTGTTTTTT. It codes for CASSFLAGPANTGELFF.

The chain uses TRBV7-2 and TRBJ1-5; a weak D match, TRBD1 (6 bases). The V gene's germline CDR1 is SGHTA and CDR2 FQGNSA. Trimming removed 5 bases from V and 1 base from J, with 12 bases in between. The CDR3 extends over 15 amino acids. This CDR3 reads CASSPQGTSNQPQHF. The DNA of the CDR3 is TGTGCCAGCAGCCCCCAAGGGACAAGCAATCAGCCCCAGCATTTT.

The rearrangement joins TRBV7-3 to TRBJ2-3; D not resolved. Germline assignment: CDR1 SGHTA and CDR2 FQGTGA. Trimming took 0 bases from V and 9 from J, leaving 10 bases between them. The CDR3 loop spans 13 amino acids. CDR3 nucleotides: TGTGCCAGCAGCTTAACGGAAGGCGACACGCAGTATTTT. The encoded protein is CASSLTEGDTQYF.

The chain recombines TRBV5-1 with TRBJ2-3, with a possible D match to TRBD1 (5 bases). The V end lost 1 base, the J end lost 4 bases, and 10 bases lay between the germline ends. CDR3 length: 14 amino acids. Germline V CDR1 and CDR2: SGHRS, YFSETQ. The CDR3 sequence: CASSLQGRADTQYF. DNA of the CDR3: TGCGCCAGCAGCTTGCAGGGTCGGGCAGATACGCAGTATTTT.

As to this clonotype: One junction end does not reproduce the germline sequence, and a read error may be involved. The chain links TRBV12-3 or TRBV12-4 to TRBJ2-7; weak D call: TRBD1 (6 bases). CDR3 length: 17 amino acids. The CDR3 sequence is CASSLAWLVGASSEQYF. Written as DNA, the CDR3 is TGTGCCAGCAGTTTAGCGTGGTTGGTGGGGGCCTCCTCCGAGCAGTACTTC.

This clonotype was seen only a few times. This chain joins TRBV5-6 and TRBJ2-7, with 11 bases that match TRBD2. The CDR3 extends over 16 amino acids. The germline gives CDR1 SGHDT, CDR2 YYEEEE. V shed 4 bases, J shed 2 bases, and the junction held 8 bases outside the gene matches. As DNA, the CDR3 is TGTGCCAGCAGCCCAGTAACTAGCGGGGGCACCTACGAGCAGTACTTC. Amino acids: CASSPVTSGGTYEQYF.

The rearrangement links TRBV20-1 to TRBJ2-3; 11 nucleotides align to TRBD2. From germline, CDR1 is DFQATT and CDR2 SNEGSKA (reference sequence). V dropped 8 bases and J dropped 3; count of bases not matched to a gene: 19. The length of the CDR3 is 18 residues. The CDR3 DNA sequence: TGCAGTCCCAGAGAGCGGGGGCTAGCGGGGGGTGTTACAGATACGCAGTATTTT. Translating gives CSPRERGLAGGVTDTQYF.

V and J are TRBV3-1 and TRBJ2-3; unclear D gene. V was cut by 3 bases and J by 1 base, with 8 bases left in between. The length of the CDR3 is 14 residues. Per the germline V gene, CDR1 is LGHDT and CDR2 is YNNKEL (reference sequence). CDR3 sequence (DNA): TGTGCCAGCAGCCAGAGGAGCGGCACAGATACGCAGTATTTT. Its translation: CASSQRSGTDTQYF.

The chain links TRBV7-3 to TRBJ2-1; unclear D gene. Germline-derived CDR1 and CDR2 are SGHTA and FQGTGA. The V end lost 6 bases, the J end lost 5 bases, and 14 bases lay between the germline ends. There are 14 residues in the CDR3. The CDR3 here is CASSPGLSNNEQFF. As DNA, the CDR3 is TGTGCCAGCAGTCCTGGATTGAGTAACAATGAGCAGTTCTTC.

The CDR3 DNA follows: TGTGCCAGCAGTTATCCCGGGGCAGGAGGTGAAAAACTGTTTTTT. Translated, it gives CASSYPGAGGEKLFF. This chain links TRBV7-8 with TRBJ1-4; D may be TRBD1 (5 bases). Trimming pared 6 bases from V and 7 bases from J, leaving 18 bases between. CDR1 and CDR2 from the germline V gene are SGHVS and FQNEAQ. CDR3 length: 15 amino acids.

The V call is TRBV5-1, the J call TRBJ2-2; no clear D. The germline gives CDR1 SGHRS, CDR2 YFSETQ. This CDR3 is 16 amino acids long. V dropped 7 bases and J dropped 5 bases, with 21 bases sitting between them. The CDR3 bases are TGCGCCAGCTCCCCTCAGGTGGCAGTTGGGACCGGGGAGCTGTTTTTT. It is translated as CASSPQVAVGTGELFF.

This clonotype came up a few times. The CDR3 here is CASSFYRDTQYF. The CDR3 DNA follows: TGTGCCAGCAGCTTCTACAGGGATACGCAGTATTTT. The rearrangement uses TRBV7-2 and TRBJ2-3; perhaps TRBD1 as D (5 bases). The CDR3 extends over 12 amino acids. The V end lost 3 bases, the J end lost 6 bases, and 7 bases lay between the germline ends. Looked up from germline, CDR1 is SGHTA and CDR2 is FQGNSA. Filled out from reference TRBV7-2 and TRBJ2-3, the complete variable domain reads GAGVSQSPSNKVTEKGKDVELRCDPISGHTALYWYRQSLGQGLEFLIYFQGNSAPDKSGLPSDRFSAERTGGSVSTLTIQRTQQEDSAVYLCASSFYRDTQYFGPGTRLTVL.

This clonotype was recorded a few times. DNA of the CDR3: TGTGCCAGCAGCTCCGCCCTGGCCACCGGGGAGCTGTTTTTT. Amino acid sequence: CASSSALATGELFF. The chain is built from TRBV11-2 and TRBJ2-2, with no clear D. V shed 4 bases and J shed 4 bases, with 10 bases lying between them. Germline V gene lookup returns CDR1 SGHAT and CDR2 FQNNGV. The CDR3 consists of 14 residues. The complete variable domain, with remaining parts taken from reference TRBV11-2 and TRBJ2-2, reads EAGVAQSPRYKIIEKRQSVAFWCNPISGHATLYWYQQILGQGPKLLIQFQNNGVVDDSQLPKDRFSAERLKGVDSTLKIQPAKLEDSAVYLCASSSALATGELFFGEGSRLTVL.

This clonotype was detected only a few times. V and J are TRBV6-2 or TRBV6-3 and TRBJ2-5; 8 bases agree with TRBD2. Germline V lookup: CDR1 MNHEY, CDR2 SVGEGT. The CDR3 runs 17 residues. J gave up 1 base and V 6 bases, and 13 bases lay outside the gene matches. DNA of the CDR3: TGTGCCAGCAGCCACGGGAATAGCGGGGATTTCCAAGAGACCCAGTACTTC. Its protein is CASSHGNSGDFQETQYF.

This clonotype was observed a handful of times. The V and J genes are TRBV7-7 and TRBJ1-1; tentative D call: TRBD1 (6 bases). V dropped 11 bases and J dropped 8 bases, with 15 bases sitting between them. This CDR3 is 11 amino acids long. Germline V CDR1 and CDR2: SSHAT, FNYEAQ (reference sequence). The CDR3 region has the DNA TGTGCCGTGACCCGGGGGGCGGAAGCTTTCTTT. Translating it yields CAVTRGAEAFF.

The rearrangement joins TRBV2 to TRBJ2-7; TRBD1 might be the D (7 bases). V was trimmed by 2 bases and J by 9 bases, leaving 20 bases between them. Germline CDR1 reads SNHLY; CDR2 reads FYNNEI. CDR3 size: 15 residues. The CDR3 coding sequence is TGTGCCAGCAGTGAAACGCGGACAGGTGTCGGGGGGCAGTACTTC. Translating it yields CASSETRTGVGGQYF.

This clonotype was seen only a few times. The V and J genes are TRBV24-1 and TRBJ2-3; 10 bases are a match to TRBD1. Per the germline V gene, CDR1 is KGHDR and CDR2 is SFDVKD. J was trimmed by 3 bases and V by 12 bases; bases with no gene match: 11. The length of the CDR3 is 15 residues. In DNA, the CDR3 is TGTGCCGCGTCACCGGGACAGGGGCCAACAGATACGCAGTATTTT. This codes for CAASPGQGPTDTQYF.

Only a few counts were recorded for this clonotype. CDR3 DNA sequence: TGTGCCAGCAGCTTGGCTAGCGGAACCTACGAGCAGTACTTC. Encoded protein: CASSLASGTYEQYF. The rearrangement links TRBV11-2 to TRBJ2-7, with 7 bases fitting TRBD2. The CDR3 sequence is 14 residues long. From germline, CDR1 is SGHAT and CDR2 FQNNGV. The V gene end was trimmed by 3 bases and the J gene end by 2 bases; junction bases not matched to a gene: 4.

This clonotype has just a few counts. The chain links TRBV7-6 to TRBJ2-6, with 8 bases lining up with TRBD2. The CDR3 sequence is 20 residues long. Trimming removed 1 base from V and 2 bases from J; junction bases left unmatched: 13. Germline V gene lookup returns CDR1 SGHVS and CDR2 FNYEAQ. The CDR3 nucleotides read TGTGCCAGCAGCTTAGAGGTCGGCGGGGGGCGCATTACTGGGGCCAACGTCCTGACTTTC. This sequence encodes CASSLEVGGGRITGANVLTF.

Only a few counts were recorded for this clonotype. The gene calls are TRBV7-2 and TRBJ2-7; 10 bases fit TRBD2. Germline CDR1 SGHTA, CDR2 FQGNSA. Unmatched junction bases numbered 16, after V lost 5 bases and J lost 6 bases. This CDR3 has 17 amino acids. CDR3 bases: TGTGCCAGCAGCCAAAAGGGGCTAGCGGGAGCGCCTACCGAGCAGTACTTC. This codes for CASSQKGLAGAPTEQYF.

In this sample, this clonotype turned up many times. The CDR3 is CASTPGIGGDQPQHF. The CDR3 region has the DNA TGCGCCAGCACCCCGGGGATCGGGGGCGATCAGCCCCAGCATTTT. This chain uses TRBV5-1 with TRBJ1-5; weak D call: TRBD1 (6 bases). V was cut by 6 bases and J by 5 bases, with 18 bases left in between. From germline, CDR1 is SGHRS and CDR2 YFSETQ. CDR3 length equals 15 residues.

The CDR3 DNA reads as TGTGCCAGCAGGACGGGACACCGTGCGGGTGAGCAGTTCTTC. Its translation is CASRTGHRAGEQFF. The rearrangement links TRBV6-5 to TRBJ2-1, with a possible D match to TRBD1 (6 bases). Trimming pared 6 bases from V and 9 bases from J, leaving 18 bases between. CDR1 MNHEY and CDR2 SVGAGI come from the germline V gene. The CDR3 is 14 residues long.

This clonotype has just a few counts. The V gene is TRBV7-9, the J gene TRBJ1-2; tentative D call: TRBD1 (5 bases). Trimming shortened V by 4 bases and J by 3 bases, and 9 bases separated the two germline ends. The length of the CDR3 is 13 residues. Germline-derived CDR1 and CDR2 are SEHNR and FQNEAQ (reference sequence). CDR3 residues: CASSYAGYYGYTF. The DNA of the CDR3 is TGTGCCAGCAGCTACGCAGGGTACTATGGCTACACCTTC.

The V gene is TRBV10-3, the J gene TRBJ1-5; the match to TRBD1 covers 9 bases. V lost 3 bases to trimming and J lost 4 bases; unmatched junction nucleotides: 4. CDR1 and CDR2 (germline): ENHRY, SYGVKD. The CDR3 runs to 15 residues. The CDR3 coding sequence is TGTGCCATCAGTGACCCCGGGACAGGGAATCAGCCCCAGCATTTT. This encodes CAISDPGTGNQPQHF.

There are a few counts of this clonotype. The rearrangement links TRBV7-2 to TRBJ2-1; TRBD2 matches 8 bases. J was trimmed by 2 bases and V by 3 bases; bases with no gene match: 0. The CDR3 is 14 amino acids. Germline V gene sequence: CDR1 SGHTA, CDR2 FQGNSA. The DNA for the CDR3 is TGTGCCAGCAGCTTCGGGGGGGCCTACAATGAGCAGTTCTTC. Protein sequence: CASSFGGAYNEQFF.

The chain joins TRBV10-3 to TRBJ2-5, with D tentatively TRBD2 (6 bases). The CDR3 is made up of 13 amino acids. V lost 6 bases, J lost 4 bases, and 12 bases lay in between. The germline V gene encodes CDR1 ENHRY and CDR2 SYGVKD. The CDR3 sequence is CAISLNGGETQYF. CDR3 bases: TGTGCCATCAGCCTTAACGGGGGAGAGACCCAGTACTTC.

Ten or more counts support this clonotype. The chain combines TRBV20-1 with TRBJ1-4; D not resolved. Germline CDR1 reads DFQATT; CDR2 reads SNEGSKA (reference sequence). There are 11 residues in the CDR3. V lost 7 bases, J lost 11 bases, and 14 bases lay in between. The chain's CDR3 is CSVIDGRKLFF. CDR3 bases: TGCAGTGTCATAGACGGGCGTAAACTGTTTTTT.

The gene calls are TRBV7-2 and TRBJ1-6; D is ambiguous. The CDR3 totals 14 residues. CDR1 SGHTA and CDR2 FQGNSA come from the germline V gene. V gave up 1 base and J gave up 4 bases, with 5 bases separating them. CDR3 bases: TGTGCCAGCAGCTTAGTCGGGTATAATTCACCCCTCCACTTT. It codes for CASSLVGYNSPLHF. The entire variable domain, with the rest obtained from reference TRBV7-2 and TRBJ1-6, is as follows: GAGVSQSPSNKVTEKGKDVELRCDPISGHTALYWYRQSLGQGLEFLIYFQGNSAPDKSGLPSDRFSAERTGGSVSTLTIQRTQQEDSAVYLCASSLVGYNSPLHFGNGTRLTVT.

This chain uses TRBV14 with TRBJ1-1; no firm D call. CDR1 and CDR2 (germline): SGHDN, FVKESK. This CDR3 has 15 residues. V lost 1 base, J lost 3 bases, and 12 bases lay in between. Here the CDR3 DNA reads TGTGCCAGCAGCCAAGGCCTTGGTCGGGACACTGAAGCTTTCTTT. This gives the protein CASSQGLGRDTEAFF.